This is a list of T cell receptor beta chains from one sample in a study of T cell repertoires in cytomegalovirus infection. A single record per CDR3 protein comes from TCRdb applying MiXCR to the reads. The table includes 200,000 to 250,000 distinct CDR3 sequences, under 25% detected once. Sample: CD8+ T cells from PBMCs. The receptors were sampled from a human donor in good health (CMV status not recorded). Some clones in this sample may be carry-over from other donors' samples. The CDR3 runs from the conserved cysteine through the conserved F or W. A D gene is named only where the DNA matches it firmly. Not all rows give a size; the values are once, few, many and, for expanded clones, a class.

v_gene	j_gene	d_gene	abundance	CDR3nt	CDR3aa
TRBV28	TRBJ2-3	NA	many	TGTGCCAGCAAAAATCCGAATTTGGATACGCAGTATTTT	CASKNPNLDTQYF
TRBV27	TRBJ1-1	TRBD1	NA	TGTGCCAGCACCGAGGGGGAGGGGGCGGGTGAAGCTTTCTTT	CASTEGEGAGEAFF
TRBV12-3/TRBV12-4	TRBJ1-5	NA	few	TGTGCCAGCAGTTCCGGGGGGCAATCGGGGCCCCAGCATTTT	CASSSGGQSGPQHF
TRBV6-6	TRBJ1-1	NA	many	TGTGCCAGCAGTTACTCTGGGGGATTTGAAGCTTTCTTT	CASSYSGGFEAFF
TRBV11-2	TRBJ1-5	NA	NA	TGTGCCAGCAGCCCCCGGATAGGCATCCCAACGATCGCAAATAGCAATCAGCCCCAGCATTTT	CASSPRIGIPTIANSNQPQHF
TRBV3-1	TRBJ2-7	NA	NA	TGTGCCAGCAGCCAAGACCCCTACGAGCAGTACTTC	CASSQDPYEQYF
TRBV19	TRBJ1-1	TRBD1	NA	TGTGCCAGTAGCGCGGGACAGGGTTTCACTGAAGCTTTCTTT	CASSAGQGFTEAFF
TRBV20-1	TRBJ2-3	NA	NA	TGCAGTGCTAGAAGTTACGGGGTCACAGATACGCAGTATTTT	CSARSYGVTDTQYF
TRBV5-6	TRBJ2-1	TRBD1	few	TGTGCCAGCAGCGTACTACAGGGGGGCGAGTTCTTC	CASSVLQGGEFF
TRBV20-1	TRBJ2-7	NA	NA	TGCAGTGCTAGAGGCCGGGACGAAGACTACGAGCAGTACTTC	CSARGRDEDYEQYF
TRBV9	TRBJ2-1	NA	NA	TGTGCCAGCAGCATCAACCGAAACGGGGGCTCCTACAATGAGCAGTTCTTC	CASSINRNGGSYNEQFF
TRBV29-1	TRBJ1-1	TRBD1	NA	TGCAGCGGCCAAACAGGGGGCACTGAAGCTTTCTTT	CSGQTGGTEAFF
TRBV25-1	TRBJ2-1	TRBD2	few	TGTGCCAGCATTAAGCGGGGGAGGCATGAGCAGTTCTTC	CASIKRGRHEQFF
TRBV7-9	TRBJ2-7	NA	few	TGTGCCAGCGGCAAGCTTATGGGTGAGCAGTACTTC	CASGKLMGEQYF
TRBV28	TRBJ1-6	NA	NA	TGTGCCAGCATAGGAGGCACCTATAATTCACCCCTCCACTTT	CASIGGTYNSPLHF
TRBV7-9	TRBJ1-5	NA	many	TGTGCCAGCAGCTCCGATGCGGGCTATAACAAGCATTTT	CASSSDAGYNKHF
TRBV20-1	TRBJ2-7	NA	NA	TGCAGTGCTAGAGATCTCGAAGCTAGCGTGCACGAGCAGTACTTC	CSARDLEASVHEQYF
TRBV6-2/TRBV6-3	TRBJ2-7	NA	few	TGTGCCAGCAGTGGGTGGGCGACCTACGAGCAGTACTTC	CASSGWATYEQYF
TRBV20-1	TRBJ2-1	NA	NA	TGCAGTGCTAGAGATCTTTACTTTAGCTCCTACAATGAGCAGTTCTTC	CSARDLYFSSYNEQFF
TRBV10-3	TRBJ1-2	NA	few	TGTGCCATCAGTGAGGTTCTTGGAGGCGATGGCTACACCTTC	CAISEVLGGDGYTF
TRBV7-2	TRBJ2-1	NA	many	TGTGCCAGCAGCTTACTGAGTCCCGGTAATGAGCAGTTCTTC	CASSLLSPGNEQFF
TRBV5-5	TRBJ1-1	NA	few	TGTGCCAGCAGCTTGTGGGCCATGAACACTGAAGCTTTCTTT	CASSLWAMNTEAFF
TRBV27	TRBJ2-2	NA	NA	TGTGCCAGCAGTTTATCATCCGGGGTAGGCACCGGGGAGCTGTTTTTT	CASSLSSGVGTGELFF
TRBV24-1	TRBJ1-5	NA	NA	TGTGCCACCAGTGACCCCCGGGACACCAATCAGCCCCAGCATTTT	CATSDPRDTNQPQHF
TRBV5-6	TRBJ1-2	NA	NA	TGTGCCAGCAGCTTGGACTTTGAGGACGGGACCGTCCCATCCTTC	CASSLDFEDGTVPSF
TRBV7-2	TRBJ2-3	TRBD2	NA	TGTGCCAGCAGCGCCGGACTAGCTTTTAGCACAGATACGCAGTATTTT	CASSAGLAFSTDTQYF
TRBV5-4	TRBJ2-3	TRBD1	few	TGTGCCAGCAGCGACTGGACAGGGGGAAGCACAGATACGCAGTATTTT	CASSDWTGGSTDTQYF
TRBV12-3/TRBV12-4	TRBJ2-3	TRBD1	few	TGTGCCAGCAGACTGGGACAGGGGGCGAATTCAGCGCAGTATTTT	CASRLGQGANSAQYF
TRBV20-1	TRBJ2-7	NA	few	TGCAGTGCCACCCAGCAAACGGGCTTTGGCGAGCAGTACTTC	CSATQQTGFGEQYF
TRBV6-5	TRBJ2-7	NA	few	TGTGCCAGCAGTTCCCACCAACTCTCCTACGAGCAGTACTTC	CASSSHQLSYEQYF
TRBV11-2	TRBJ2-5	NA	NA	TGTGCCAGCAGCTCGGAGCAAGCGACCCAGTACTTC	CASSSEQATQYF
TRBV7-9	TRBJ2-1	TRBD2	few	TGTGCCAGCAGCCGCCTCACTAGGGGTAGCGGGGCCAATGAGCAGTTCTTC	CASSRLTRGSGANEQFF
TRBV29-1	TRBJ2-1	NA	few	TGCAGCGCCGGACACCCTGGAGACAATGAGCAGTTCTTC	CSAGHPGDNEQFF